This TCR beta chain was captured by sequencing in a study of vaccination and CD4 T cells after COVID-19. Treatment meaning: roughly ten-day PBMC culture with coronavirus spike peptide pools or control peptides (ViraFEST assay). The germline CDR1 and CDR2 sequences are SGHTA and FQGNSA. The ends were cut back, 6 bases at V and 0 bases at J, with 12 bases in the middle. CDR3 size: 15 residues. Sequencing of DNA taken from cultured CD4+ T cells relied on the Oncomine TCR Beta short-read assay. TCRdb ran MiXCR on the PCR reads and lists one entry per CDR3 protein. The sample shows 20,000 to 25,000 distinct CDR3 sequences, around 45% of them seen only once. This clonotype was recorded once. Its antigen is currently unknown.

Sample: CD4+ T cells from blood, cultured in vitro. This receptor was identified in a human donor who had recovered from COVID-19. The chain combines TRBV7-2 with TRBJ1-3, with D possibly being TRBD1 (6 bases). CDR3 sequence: CASRSTGVSGNTIYF. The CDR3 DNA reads TGTGCCAGCAGATCGACAGGTGTCTCTGGAAACACCATATATTTT.